The sequence of this T cell receptor (beta chain) was determined in a study of shared clonotypes between healthy human individuals. Germline values: CDR1 MDHEN, CDR2 SYDVKM. V lost 3 bases, J lost 1 base, and 18 bases stayed unmatched. The CDR3 is 21 residues long. Produced via immunoSEQ multiplex PCR; TCRdb's table is partial and in-frame only. Among more than 450,000 clones, about four fifths were seen once, and the ten largest hold roughly 13%. Sequencing was done on a sample of PBMCs. The chain combines TRBV28 with TRBJ2-6; 7 nucleotides line up with TRBD2. The sequence was obtained from a woman in her thirties or forties in good health. Some clones in this sample may be carry-over from other donors' samples. In DNA, the CDR3 is TGTGCCAGCAGTTTTCCCGGGACTATCCCATTTTGGCTTTCTGGGGCCAACGTCCTGACTTTC. Protein product: CASSFPGTIPFWLSGANVLTF.